Here is one T cell receptor beta chain with its context. Original analysis: Quantification of nucleated cells was approximated via reference gene primer amplification. Sequencing used immunoSEQ multiplex PCR; TCRdb keeps in-frame clones, though not all of them. V, J and clone size reflect that table, while D and trimming were determined from the DNA. The sample yields 180,000 or so clones, approximately 80% seen once. The CDR3 runs 15 residues. Germline V gene data show CDR1 as SGHVS and CDR2 as FQNEAQ. The germline V and J ends were trimmed by 8 bases and 2 bases, with 13 bases remaining between them. The age range of participants was roughly 18 to 90 years, with residence in about 25 US areas. These data belong to a study of blood T cell repertoires in COVID-19.

This chain uses TRBV7-8 with TRBJ2-6; D might be TRBD1 (5 bases). The specimen sequenced was PBMCs or T cells enriched from blood (not recorded which). This TCR was sampled from a man over 45 who had recovered from COVID-19. CDR3 coding DNA: TGTGCCAGCCTTTCCAGGGATGCTGGGGCCAACGTCCTGACTTTC. Translating it yields CASLSRDAGANVLTF. Filled out from reference TRBV7-8 and TRBJ2-6, the complete variable domain reads GAGVSQSPRYKVAKRGQDVALRCDPISGHVSLFWYQQALGQGPEFLTYFQNEAQLDKSGLPSDRFFAERPEGSVSTLKIQRTQQEDSAVYLCASLSRDAGANVLTFGAGSRLTVL.